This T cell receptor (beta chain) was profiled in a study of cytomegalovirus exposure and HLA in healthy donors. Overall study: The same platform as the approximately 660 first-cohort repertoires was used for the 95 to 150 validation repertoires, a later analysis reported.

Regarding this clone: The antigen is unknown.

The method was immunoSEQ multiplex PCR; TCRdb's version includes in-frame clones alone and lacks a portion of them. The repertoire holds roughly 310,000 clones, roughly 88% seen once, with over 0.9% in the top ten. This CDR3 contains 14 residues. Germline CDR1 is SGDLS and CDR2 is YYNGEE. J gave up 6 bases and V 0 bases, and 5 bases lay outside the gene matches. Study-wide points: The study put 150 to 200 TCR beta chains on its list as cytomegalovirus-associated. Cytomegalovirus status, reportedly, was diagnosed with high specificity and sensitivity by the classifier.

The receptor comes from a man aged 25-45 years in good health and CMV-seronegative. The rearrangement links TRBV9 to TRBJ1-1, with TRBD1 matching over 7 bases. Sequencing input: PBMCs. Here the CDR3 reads CASSVVVGTAEAFF. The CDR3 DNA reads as TGTGCCAGCAGCGTAGTCGTCGGGACAGCTGAAGCTTTCTTT.